A selection of T cell receptor beta chains follows, all from one sample in a study of control samples from healthy donors and cancer patients. Method: immunoSEQ multiplex PCR; TCRdb's copy keeps in-frame clones and lacks some. The sample lists 150,000 to 200,000 clones; about nine tenths were seen once. The sample taken for sequencing was blood. The receptors derive from a young woman in good health. Both conserved end residues are part of each CDR3. A D gene is named only where the DNA matches it firmly. For some rows the clone size is stated as once, few or many, or as a class when expanded; others skip it.

few TRBJ2-1 . TRBV19 CASSRGASSYNEQFF TGTGCCAGTAGTCGGGGCGCCAGCTCCTACAATGAGCAGTTCTTC
. TRBJ2-7 . TRBV14 CASSQTGPEQYF TGTGCCAGCAGCCAGACAGGTCCCGAGCAGTACTTC
. TRBJ1-2 TRBD1 TRBV24-1 CATSDGTGVRYGYTF TGTGCCACCAGTGATGGGACAGGGGTTCGCTATGGCTACACCTTC
. TRBJ2-3 TRBD2 TRBV7-9 CASSPGTSGWLDTQYF TGTGCCAGCAGCCCCGGGACTAGCGGATGGTTAGATACGCAGTATTTT
. TRBJ2-2 TRBD1 TRBV6-5 CASSLRQGTGELFF TGTGCCAGCAGTTTAAGACAGGGGACCGGGGAGCTGTTTTTT
. TRBJ2-5 TRBD2 TRBV28 CASRLAGIETQYF TGTGCCAGCAGATTAGCGGGAATAGAGACCCAGTACTTC
. TRBJ2-3 . TRBV28 CASRSSTDTQYF TGTGCCAGCAGGAGTAGCACAGATACGCAGTATTTT
. TRBJ1-2 TRBD1 TRBV7-9 CASSPGGTNYGYTF TGTGCCAGCAGCCCAGGGGGGACTAACTATGGCTACACCTTC
. TRBJ2-1 TRBD2 TRBV29-1 CSVTWTSGASYNEQFF TGCAGCGTTACGTGGACTAGCGGAGCCTCCTACAATGAGCAGTTCTTC
. TRBJ2-1 . TRBV27 CASSFGGEQFF TGTGCCAGCAGTTTTGGGGGTGAGCAGTTCTTC
. TRBJ1-5 . TRBV25-1 CASRGGHNQPQHF TGTGCCAGCAGGGGGGGACACAATCAGCCCCAGCATTTT
. TRBJ1-5 TRBD1 TRBV19 CASRETGRNQPQHF TGTGCCAGTAGGGAGACAGGGAGAAATCAGCCCCAGCATTTT
. TRBJ2-3 . TRBV29-1 CSVGGAGSDTQYF TGCAGCGTTGGGGGGGCCGGCTCAGATACGCAGTATTTT
. TRBJ2-1 TRBD2 TRBV5-4 CASSLIAGGDEQFF TGTGCCAGCAGCTTGATAGCGGGAGGGGATGAGCAGTTCTTC
. TRBJ2-1 TRBD2 TRBV24-1 CATSETGLANEQFF TGTGCCACCAGTGAAACAGGACTAGCCAATGAGCAGTTCTTC
. TRBJ2-7 . TRBV6-5 CASSRDGYEQYF TGTGCCAGCAGCCGGGACGGCTACGAGCAGTACTTC
. TRBJ1-1 . TRBV11-1 CASSLAPENTEAFF TGTGCCAGCAGCTTAGCGCCAGAGAACACTGAAGCTTTCTTT
. TRBJ1-5 . TRBV20-1 CSASRRDQPQHF TGCAGTGCTAGTAGGAGGGATCAGCCCCAGCATTTT
. TRBJ2-1 . TRBV6-2/TRBV6-3 CASSYSAGYNEQFF TGTGCCAGCAGTTACTCGGCGGGGTACAATGAGCAGTTCTTC
. TRBJ2-2 TRBD1 TRBV18 CASSPGWTGANTGELFF TGTGCCAGCTCACCAGGTTGGACAGGGGCGAACACCGGGGAGCTGTTTTTT
. TRBJ1-4 . TRBV6-5 CASRSTTTNEKLFF TGTGCCAGCAGGTCAACCACAACTAATGAAAAACTGTTTTTT
. TRBJ1-1 TRBD1 TRBV7-9 CASSETGGTEAFF TGTGCCAGCAGCGAGACAGGGGGCACTGAAGCTTTCTTT
. TRBJ2-3 TRBD2 TRBV7-3 CASSLAGGNTDTQYF TGTGCCAGCAGCTTAGCGGGAGGGAACACAGATACGCAGTATTTT
. TRBJ2-3 TRBD2 TRBV11-2 CASSSTSGGDTDTQYF TGTGCCAGCAGCAGCACTAGCGGGGGGGACACAGATACGCAGTATTTT
. TRBJ1-3 . TRBV24-1 CATSDAGRSPSGNTIYF TGTGCCACCAGTGACGCGGGACGGAGCCCTTCTGGAAACACCATATATTTT
. TRBJ2-1 TRBD2 TRBV4-1 CASSPDRTSGGLYNEQFF TGCGCCAGCAGCCCCGACCGGACTAGCGGGGGGTTGTACAATGAGCAGTTCTTC
. TRBJ2-3 TRBD2 TRBV7-6 CASSVGTGGTDTQYF TGTGCCAGCAGCGTCGGGACGGGGGGGACAGATACGCAGTATTTT
. TRBJ1-1 TRBD1 TRBV28 CASSSTGDTEAFF TGTGCCAGCAGCTCTACAGGGGACACTGAAGCTTTCTTT
. TRBJ2-1 TRBD2 TRBV29-1 CSVLAGGLNNEQFF TGCAGCGTACTAGCGGGAGGGCTGAACAATGAGCAGTTCTTC